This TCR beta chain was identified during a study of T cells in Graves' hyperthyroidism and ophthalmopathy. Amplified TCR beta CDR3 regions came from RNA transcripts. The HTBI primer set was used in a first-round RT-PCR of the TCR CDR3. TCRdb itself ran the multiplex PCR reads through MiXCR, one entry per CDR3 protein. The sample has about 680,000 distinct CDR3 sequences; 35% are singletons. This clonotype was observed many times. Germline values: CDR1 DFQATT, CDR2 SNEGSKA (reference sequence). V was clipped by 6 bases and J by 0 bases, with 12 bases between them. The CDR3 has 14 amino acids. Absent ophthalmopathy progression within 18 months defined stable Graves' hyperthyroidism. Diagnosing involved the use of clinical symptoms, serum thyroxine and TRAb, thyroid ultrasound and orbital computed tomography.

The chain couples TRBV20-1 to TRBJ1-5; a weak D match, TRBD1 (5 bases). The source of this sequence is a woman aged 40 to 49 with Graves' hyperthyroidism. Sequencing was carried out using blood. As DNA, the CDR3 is TGCAGTGCCTCGGGGGGAGTTAGCAATCAGCCCCAGCATTTT. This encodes CSASGGVSNQPQHF.